This T cell receptor beta chain emerged from a study of T-cell memory formation after mild COVID-19. Study-level information: Largely, TCR clusters stayed within a single donor.

MiXCR, run by TCRdb on the 5' RACE reads, gives a single entry per CDR3 protein. The sample lists more than 150,000 distinct CDR3 sequences; roughly 10% were seen once. Findings and limits, study-wide: Largely, contracting CD4+ clones fell within CM and EM, and contracting CD8+ clones within EMRA. Pre-infection memory held some responding clones, suggesting pre-existing cross-reactive T cells responded.

Of note for this clonotype: Its matching antigen is unknown.

The origin of this receptor is a man aged 18 to 30 who had mild COVID-19 (a few samples of this study predate the infection). Cell type and time point are not known. Sequenced sample: PBMCs or a T cell subset sorted from them (not recorded which).

CDR3 sequence (DNA): TGTGCCAGCAGGGGGACAGGGGTAGAAAAACTGTTTTTT. Translation: CASRGTGVEKLFF. The chain employs TRBV7-2 and TRBJ1-4; 10 nucleotides line up with TRBD1. Germline V lookup: CDR1 SGHTA, CDR2 FQGNSA. V shed 6 bases and J 8 bases; nucleotides not matched to a gene: 3. The CDR3 has 13 residues.